This T cell receptor (beta chain) was sequenced for a study of tumor-infiltrating lymphocytes in primary liver carcinoma. Of note for this clonotype: One end of the junction fails to match germline, which may point to a read error.

The CDR3 has 14 residues. Germline V gives CDR1 SEHNR, CDR2 FQNEAQ (reference sequence). Bulk tissue was left unsorted, and RNA and DNA were co-extracted from about 20-30 mg of it. Constant-region priming of approximately 500 ng total RNA yielded TCR beta cDNA. Generation of the TCR beta libraries relied on three nested multiplex PCR rounds using slightly modified ARM-PCR. TRBV1-TRBV30 forward primers paired with a C-beta reverse primer were used in the first two PCR rounds, which ran approximately 10 cycles each. Using its own MiXCR run on the multiplex PCR reads, TCRdb lists one record per CDR3 protein. The sample carries some 21,000 distinct CDR3 sequences, approximately 79% recorded once.

The clonotype comes from a woman in her 30s with primary liver carcinoma and hepatitis B virus infection. The sequencing input was liver tumor tissue from sampling region 1. The subset here: tumor region T1, superior pole. This sequence joins TRBV7-9 and TRBJ2-7, with D tentatively TRBD1 or TRBD2 (5 bases each). CDR3 loop: CVSSQTGRLVEQYF. The CDR3 DNA sequence: TGTGTCAGCAGCCAAACGGGACGGCTGGTCGAGCAGTACTTC.